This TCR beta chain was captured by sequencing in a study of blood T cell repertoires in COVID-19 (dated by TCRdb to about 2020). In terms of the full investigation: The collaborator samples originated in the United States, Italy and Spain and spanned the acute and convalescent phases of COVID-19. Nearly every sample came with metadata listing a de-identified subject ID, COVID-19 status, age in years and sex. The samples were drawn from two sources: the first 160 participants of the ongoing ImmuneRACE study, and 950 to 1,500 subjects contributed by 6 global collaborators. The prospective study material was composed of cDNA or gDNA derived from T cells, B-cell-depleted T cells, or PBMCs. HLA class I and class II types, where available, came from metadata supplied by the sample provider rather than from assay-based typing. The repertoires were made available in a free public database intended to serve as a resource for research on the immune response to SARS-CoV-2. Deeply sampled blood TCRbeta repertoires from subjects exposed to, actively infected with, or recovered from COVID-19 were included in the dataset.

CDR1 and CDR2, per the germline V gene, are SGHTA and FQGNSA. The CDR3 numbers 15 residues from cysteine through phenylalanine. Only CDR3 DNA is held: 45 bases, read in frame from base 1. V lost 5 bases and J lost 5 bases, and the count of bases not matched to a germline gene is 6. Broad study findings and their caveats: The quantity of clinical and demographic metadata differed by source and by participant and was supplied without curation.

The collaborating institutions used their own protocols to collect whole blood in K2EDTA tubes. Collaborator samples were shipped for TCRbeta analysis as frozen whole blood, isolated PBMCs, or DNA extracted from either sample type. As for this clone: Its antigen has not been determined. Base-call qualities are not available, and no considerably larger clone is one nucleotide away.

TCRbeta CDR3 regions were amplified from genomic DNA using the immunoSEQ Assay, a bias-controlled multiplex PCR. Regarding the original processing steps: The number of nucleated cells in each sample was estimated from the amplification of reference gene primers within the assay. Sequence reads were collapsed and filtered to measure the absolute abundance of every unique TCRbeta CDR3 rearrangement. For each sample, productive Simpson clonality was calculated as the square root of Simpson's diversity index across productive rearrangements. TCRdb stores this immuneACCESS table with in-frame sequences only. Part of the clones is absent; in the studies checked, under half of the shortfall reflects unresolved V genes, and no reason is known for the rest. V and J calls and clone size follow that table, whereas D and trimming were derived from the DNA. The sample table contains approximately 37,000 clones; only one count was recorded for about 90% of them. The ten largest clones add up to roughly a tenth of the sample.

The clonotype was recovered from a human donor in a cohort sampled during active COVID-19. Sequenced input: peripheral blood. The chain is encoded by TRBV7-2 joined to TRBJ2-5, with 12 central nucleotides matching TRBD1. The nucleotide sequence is TGTGCCAGCAGCGCCGGGACAGGGGGCCGGGAGACCCAGTACTTC. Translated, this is CASSAGTGGRETQYF.